This T cell receptor beta chain was observed in a study of human versus mouse CDR3 diversity and MHC coevolution. Deletions cut 0 bases from V and 5 bases from J, with 19 bases between. This CDR3 contains 17 residues. Germline V gene data show CDR1 as SGHTS and CDR2 as YDEGEE. Here immunoSEQ multiplex PCR was the method, and the copy in TCRdb shows in-frame clones only, minus some. The sample includes fewer than 100,000 clones, roughly 95% seen only once; the top ten take around 1.3%. Cells were CD45RO-negative CD62L-positive naive CD4 T cells sorted from PBMCs. J is TRBJ2-3 and V is TRBV5-8; perhaps TRBD1 as D (5 bases). The sequence was obtained from a person between 25 and 70 years old in good health. Sequencing was carried out using naive CD4+ T cells from blood. Regarding subset: CD45RO-negative CD62L-positive naive CD4 T cells. The CDR3 reads CASSLVQGRASQDTQYF. The CDR3 coding sequence is TGTGCCAGCAGCTTGGTTCAGGGCCGAGCTTCACAAGATACGCAGTATTTT. Filled out from reference TRBV5-8 and TRBJ2-3, the complete variable domain reads EAGVTQSPTHLIKTRGQQATLRCSPISGHTSVYWYQQALGLGLQFLLWYDEGEERNRGNFPPRFSGRQFPNYSSELNVNALELEDSALYLCASSLVQGRASQDTQYFGPGTRLTVL.